The 28 T cell receptor beta chains listed next were all sequenced from one sample in a study of post-analysis software for immune sequencing data. Carried by the TCR beta cDNA libraries were unique molecular identifiers. TCRdb reprocessed the PCR reads with MiXCR, giving one entry per CDR3 protein. The sample carries about 160,000 distinct CDR3 sequences, roughly 40% recorded once. The source was blood, collected after autologous hematopoietic stem cell transplantation. These receptors were taken from a girl between 10 and 17 years old with multiple sclerosis.

As to this clonotype: This may arise from a read error, as a much more abundant clone is one base away. The DNA of the CDR3 is TGTGCCACCAGCAGAGCTCTAGATGAGCAGTACTTC. Translated: CATSRALDEQYF. V gene TRBV15 combines with J gene TRBJ2-1; the D is unclear. The J call could be wrong; TRBJ2-7 is a better fit for the DNA end. Germline assignment: CDR1 LNHNV and CDR2 YYDKDF (reference sequence). The CDR3 runs to 12 residues.

For this clonotype: A read error may be the cause here, since a much bigger clone is one base away. This chain joins TRBV29-1 and TRBJ2-4; TRBD1 matches 7 bases. The CDR3 runs 14 residues. The germline V gene encodes CDR1 SQVTM and CDR2 ANQGSEA. J gave up 15 bases and V 3 bases, and 17 bases lay outside the gene matches. The CDR3 spells CSVEIGDRAYERYF. The CDR3 nucleotides are TGCAGCGTTGAGATCGGAGACAGGGCCTACGAGCGGTACTTC.

This clonotype was detected a few times. The chain couples TRBV18 to TRBJ1-2; D is possibly TRBD1 (5 bases). Germline CDR1 KGHSH, CDR2 LQKENI. Trimming left V 3 bases short and J 8 bases short, with 13 bases between. The CDR3 is 13 amino acids. CDR3 nucleotides: TGTGCCAGCTCACCGGACCCTCAGGGCGGCTACACCTTC. This sequence encodes CASSPDPQGGYTF.

CDR3 DNA: TGCAGTACAGAGGGAGAGGTAGAGACCCAGTACTTC. Translating gives CSTEGEVETQYF. The chain recombines TRBV20-1 with TRBJ2-5, with D tentatively TRBD2 (5 bases). Trimming pared 8 bases from V and 4 bases from J, leaving 14 bases between. Per the germline V gene, CDR1 is DFQATT and CDR2 is SNEGSKA (reference sequence). CDR3 size: 12 residues.

This clonotype was recorded a few times. This chain joins TRBV15 and TRBJ2-7; 9 nucleotides align to TRBD1. V shed 5 bases and J 1 base; nucleotides not matched to a gene: 15. Per germline, CDR1 LNHNV and CDR2 YYDKDF (reference sequence). This CDR3 has 18 residues. The CDR3 reads CATSGPGTGSPHSYEQYF. The CDR3 region has the DNA TGTGCCACCAGCGGACCCGGGACAGGGAGCCCTCATTCCTACGAGCAGTACTTC.

At least ten counts were recorded for this clonotype. The CDR3 loop reads CASSDDRVGYTF. CDR3 DNA: TGCGCCAGCAGCGACGACAGGGTTGGCTACACCTTC. This chain uses TRBV5-1 with TRBJ1-2; 7 nucleotides match TRBD1. The V gene's germline CDR1 is SGHRS and CDR2 YFSETQ. The CDR3 is made up of 12 amino acids. With 4 bases clipped from V and 7 bases from J, the junction kept 4 bases outside the gene matches.

The chain carries TRBV29-1 and TRBJ2-3, with a possible D match to TRBD1 (5 bases). The CDR3 is made up of 14 amino acids. V was trimmed by 7 bases and J by 2 bases, leaving 16 bases between them. The V gene's germline CDR1 is SQVTM and CDR2 ANQGSEA. The CDR3 bases are TGCAGCGAAGTAGGCGGCAGGGACACAGATACGCAGTATTTT. The encoded protein is CSEVGGRDTDTQYF.

This chain connects TRBV20-1 to TRBJ2-3; 11 bases are a match to TRBD2. Trimming at V came to 3 bases and at J to 7 bases, leaving 12 bases not matched to a gene. The CDR3 totals 16 residues. Germline lookup yields CDR1 DFQATT and CDR2 SNEGSKA (reference sequence). CDR3 residues: CSASGELAGGANTQYF. The CDR3 DNA sequence: TGCAGTGCTAGTGGGGAGCTAGCGGGAGGAGCTAATACGCAGTATTTT.

The rearrangement links TRBV6-5 to TRBJ1-2; maybe TRBD1 (5 bases). The V gene lost 2 bases and the J gene lost 6 bases, with 13 bases spanning the gap. CDR3 length equals 14 residues. Germline V gene data show CDR1 as MNHEY and CDR2 as SVGAGI. The CDR3 DNA sequence: TGTGCCAGCAGTTACCGGCGCAGGGTGGATGGCTACACCTTC. Translation gives CASSYRRRVDGYTF.

A word on this clonotype: This could be a read error, since a much larger clone is one nucleotide away. V is TRBV13 and J is TRBJ2-4; the D gene is possibly TRBD2 (5 bases). Germline V lookup: CDR1 PRHDT, CDR2 FYEKMQ (reference sequence). This CDR3 has 13 amino acids. The CDR3 here is CANSLGLFREQYF. The CDR3 DNA is TGTGCCAACAGCTTGGGCTTATTTAGGGAGCAGTACTTC.

This clonotype was counted only a few times. This sequence joins TRBV20-1 and TRBJ1-6, with D possibly TRBD1 on 6 matching bases. Trimming cost V 2 bases and J 9 bases, with 11 bases left between them. Germline CDR1 and CDR2: DFQATT and SNEGSKA (reference sequence). The CDR3 has 13 amino acids. The CDR3 spells CSARYTGPSPLHF. In DNA form, the CDR3 reads TGCAGTGCTAGATACACAGGGCCTTCACCCCTCCACTTT.

The chain carries TRBV7-2 and TRBJ2-1, with D possibly matching TRBD2 (5 bases). The germline CDR1 and CDR2 sequences are SGHTA and FQGNSA. The V end lost 4 bases, the J end lost 10 bases, and 11 bases lay between the germline ends. CDR3 length: 12 residues. CDR3 in amino acids: CASSSSGGEQFF. CDR3 DNA: TGTGCCAGCAGCTCGTCTGGCGGGGAGCAGTTCTTC.

This clonotype was seen a few times. The chain is built from TRBV5-1 and TRBJ2-5, with 13 bases identical to TRBD2. The CDR3 runs to 16 residues. The germline CDR1 and CDR2 sequences are SGHRS and YFSETQ. V trimming: 4 bases; J trimming: 4 bases; junction bases outside the gene matches: 7. The CDR3 DNA reads TGCGCCAGCAGCGCAGAGACTAGCGGGGGGCCAGAGACCCAGTACTTC. Residues: CASSAETSGGPETQYF.

In this sample, this clonotype turned up once. V gene TRBV2 combines with J gene TRBJ2-4; 8 bases match TRBD1. The last part of the DNA fits TRBJ2-7 better; the J call may be wrong. The CDR3 contains 13 residues. Germline values: CDR1 SNHLY, CDR2 FYNNEI. This CDR3 is CASNTQTGAEQYF. CDR3 nucleotide sequence: TGTGCCAGCAATACACAGACAGGGGCCGAGCAGTACTTC.

This clonotype was counted many times. The rearrangement joins TRBV10-3 to TRBJ2-7; TRBD2 matches at 7 bases. The J segment lost 2 bases and the V segment lost 7 bases, leaving 14 bases of the junction unmatched. CDR1 is ENHRY, CDR2 SYGVKD, per germline. CDR3 length: 16 amino acids. DNA for the CDR3: TGTGCCATCATGGCGGGAGCGGCGTTGGGGGCCTACGAGCAGTACTTC. It specifies CAIMAGAALGAYEQYF.

This clonotype was seen more than once but under ten times. V and J are TRBV3-1 and TRBJ1-5; no definite D call. The CDR3 contains 14 residues. V was trimmed by 1 base and J by 7 bases, leaving 11 bases between them. The germline CDR1 and CDR2 sequences are LGHDT and YNNKEL (reference sequence). CDR3 sequence (DNA): TGTGCCAGCAGCCAAGCCTACGTACTACAGCCCCAGCATTTT. Translated: CASSQAYVLQPQHF.

DNA of the CDR3: TGTGCCAGCACCTTGGGCCCAGAAAAGTACTTC. Amino acids: CASTLGPEKYF. The rearrangement joins TRBV2 to TRBJ2-7; no firm D call. With 7 bases removed from V and 11 bases from J, the gap between germline ends came to 15 bases. Germline V lookup: CDR1 SNHLY, CDR2 FYNNEI. CDR3 size: 11 residues.

This clonotype was detected ten times or more. This rearrangement joins TRBV7-2 to TRBJ2-3; D unresolved. The CDR3 is made up of 11 amino acids. Trimming shortened V by 4 bases and J by 5 bases, and 4 bases separated the two germline ends. Per germline, CDR1 SGHTA and CDR2 FQGNSA. CDR3 loop: CASSYQDTQYF. CDR3 in DNA: TGTGCCAGCAGCTACCAAGATACGCAGTATTTT.

This clonotype occurred a few times. This chain uses TRBV7-2 with TRBJ2-1; no reliable D call. Trimming left V 1 base short and J 3 bases short, with 7 bases between. Per the germline V gene, CDR1 is SGHTA and CDR2 is FQGNSA. The length of the CDR3 is 14 residues. CDR3 in amino acids: CASSLVRVYNEQFF. The DNA of the CDR3 is TGTGCCAGCAGCTTAGTCCGAGTCTACAATGAGCAGTTCTTC.

This clonotype has a handful of counts. The chain employs TRBV25-1 and TRBJ2-7, with TRBD2 matching over 7 bases. Germline CDR1 MGHDK, CDR2 SYGVNS. V trimming: 4 bases; J trimming: 4 bases; junction bases outside the gene matches: 1. CDR3 length equals 12 residues. CDR3 sequence: CASSGGRYEQYF. The CDR3 region has the DNA TGTGCCAGCAGTGGCGGGAGATACGAGCAGTACTTC.

This sequence joins TRBV4-2 and TRBJ1-2; tentatively, D is TRBD1 (6 bases). This CDR3 contains 14 residues. Trimming took 4 bases from V and 6 from J, leaving 15 bases between them. The germline V gene encodes CDR1 LGHNA and CDR2 YNFKEQ. In nucleotides, the CDR3 is TGTGCCAGCAGCCTAGACAGGTCCTCCCATGGCTACACCTTC. Translating gives CASSLDRSSHGYTF.

Here the CDR3 DNA reads TGTGCCACCAGATTCGGCGGGGATTCGATGGAGACCCAGTACTTC. Amino acids: CATRFGGDSMETQYF. The chain couples TRBV15 to TRBJ2-5; D perhaps matches TRBD2 (6 bases). CDR3 length: 15 residues. CDR1 LNHNV and CDR2 YYDKDF come from the germline V gene (reference sequence). Trimming pared 6 bases from V and 5 bases from J, leaving 19 bases between. The full variable domain, with the rest looked up from reference TRBV15 and TRBJ2-5, is DAMVIQNPRYQVTQFGKPVTLSCSQTLNHNVMYWYQQKSSQAPKLLFHYYDKDFNNEADTPDNFQSRRPNTSFCFLDIRSPGLGDTAMYLCATRFGGDSMETQYFGPGTRLLVL.

This clonotype was seen a few times. The rearrangement joins TRBV18 to TRBJ2-3; weak D call: TRBD2 (5 bases). Germline V gene sequence: CDR1 KGHSH, CDR2 LQKENI. The CDR3 is made up of 13 amino acids. V shed 0 bases and J shed 5 bases, with 6 bases lying between them. The CDR3 sequence: CASSPPAGDTQYF. For the CDR3, the DNA is TGTGCCAGCTCACCACCGGCGGGAGATACGCAGTATTTT.

This clonotype was detected only a few times. This rearrangement joins TRBV12-3 or TRBV12-4 to TRBJ1-1; 8 bases map to TRBD1. CDR3 length: 14 residues. V was pared by 6 bases and J by 5 bases, with 8 bases of the junction left unmatched. The CDR3 reads CASSPHQGATEAFF. CDR3 nucleotides: TGTGCCAGCAGCCCGCATCAGGGGGCAACTGAAGCTTTCTTT.

The V call is TRBV30, the J call TRBJ2-7; D gene unclear. V lost 2 bases and J lost 3, with 14 bases in between. The CDR3 covers 14 residues. Per germline, CDR1 GTSNPN and CDR2 SVGIG (reference sequence). The CDR3 coding sequence is TGTGCCTGGAGTATGAACACTGGCCACTACGAGCAGTACTTC. This sequence encodes CAWSMNTGHYEQYF.

The table lists this clonotype with a few counts. The chain carries TRBV24-1 and TRBJ2-7; 7 bases agree with TRBD2. V was pared by 3 bases and J by 5 bases, with 12 bases of the junction left unmatched. The CDR3 totals 16 residues. Germline V gene lookup returns CDR1 KGHDR and CDR2 SFDVKD. The CDR3 loop is CATSDTRGSKTHEQYF. DNA of the CDR3: TGTGCCACCAGTGATACCCGCGGGAGTAAAACCCACGAGCAGTACTTC.

This chain connects TRBV3-1 to TRBJ2-7; D is perhaps TRBD2 (6 bases). The CDR3 contains 15 residues. CDR1 and CDR2 from the germline V gene are LGHDT and YNNKEL (reference sequence). Trimming pared 0 bases from V and 4 bases from J, leaving 13 bases between. The DNA for the CDR3 is TGTGCCAGCAGCCAAGAGGCGTCTAGCGTGTACGAGCAGTACTTC. It translates to CASSQEASSVYEQYF.

The V gene is TRBV19, the J gene TRBJ2-1; the D gene is possibly TRBD2 (6 bases). The CDR3 spans 16 residues. V lost 6 bases and J lost 4, with 19 bases in between. Germline-derived CDR1 and CDR2 are LNHDA and SQIVND (reference sequence). This CDR3 is CASSFGGGHGYNEQFF. The CDR3 DNA sequence: TGTGCCAGTAGCTTTGGGGGAGGCCATGGATACAATGAGCAGTTCTTC.